This paragraph reports one T cell receptor (beta chain). The antigen remains undetermined. Generated by immunoSEQ multiplex PCR, the TCRdb table keeps only in-frame clones and is missing some. This table holds roughly 130,000 clones, nearly 90% found once. The sample belongs to a study of cytomegalovirus exposure and HLA in healthy donors. With V trimmed by 5 bases and J by 9 bases, 5 bases remained unmatched. Germline CDR1 and CDR2: MDHEN and SYDVKM. This CDR3 has 14 residues. Study observations and caveats: Reportedly, cytomegalovirus status was diagnosed with high sensitivity and specificity. In vitro data verified three CMV-associated chains as specific for CMV antigens.

V gene TRBV28 combines with J gene TRBJ1-6, with 9 positions matching TRBD1. The sequencing sample was made of PBMCs. The sequence came from a young man in good health and CMV-seronegative. CDR3 amino acids: CASSNRDRVSPLHF. CDR3 coding DNA: TGTGCCAGCAGTAACCGGGACAGGGTTTCACCCCTCCACTTT.